These 30 T cell receptor beta chains share one sample of origin, sequenced in a study of T cells after yellow fever vaccination (dated by TCRdb to between 2018 and 2021). What this sample's treatment or condition label stands for: live attenuated yellow fever vaccine strain. Libraries were built with 5' RACE. Sequencing took place on an Illumina NovaSeq 6000. TCRdb reanalyzed the raw reads on its own, using fastp at Q25 for trimming and MiXCR for clone calling, and kept in-frame beta chains. All rows with the same CDR3 protein become a single entry with the most common DNA and genes. This sample holds 300,000 to 350,000 distinct CDR3 sequences; 4% were observed only once. The ten largest account for 20% to 25% of the sample. The material was PBMCs, obtained 5 days after the yellow fever booster vaccination. These receptors all come from a young man who received the YFV17D yellow fever vaccine.

This clonotype was observed a handful of times. The chain joins TRBV28 to TRBJ1-6, with no clear D. Germline V lookup: CDR1 MDHEN, CDR2 SYDVKM. The CDR3 length is 17 residues. Trimming shortened V by 3 bases and J by 0 bases, and 12 bases separated the two germline ends. The CDR3 DNA is TGTGCCAGCAGTTTTTTGGGGTCGAGCTCCTATAATTCACCCCTCCACTTT. Its translation is CASSFLGSSSYNSPLHF.

This clonotype has at least ten counts. DNA of the CDR3: TGTGCCAGCAGCCAAGGGACAGCGAACACTGAAGCTTTCTTT. Translation: CASSQGTANTEAFF. The chain combines TRBV7-2 with TRBJ1-1, with 7 bases identical to TRBD1. Germline trimming cut 5 bases from V and 1 base from J; bases unmatched to any gene: 4. There are 14 residues in the CDR3. The germline V gene encodes CDR1 SGHTA and CDR2 FQGNSA.

This clonotype was found many times. The chain carries TRBV12-3 or TRBV12-4 and TRBJ1-1; 7 positions match TRBD1. Unmatched junction bases numbered 9, after V lost 6 bases and J lost 8 bases. CDR3 length: 13 residues. The CDR3 is CASRPTGDGEAFF. CDR3 coding DNA: TGTGCCAGCAGACCTACAGGGGACGGGGAAGCTTTCTTT.

The chain joins TRBV20-1 to TRBJ1-3; perhaps TRBD1 as D (5 bases). This CDR3 is built from 18 residues. In germline, CDR1 is DFQATT, CDR2 SNEGSKA (reference sequence). V gave up 4 bases and J gave up 4 bases, with 26 bases separating them. The CDR3 nucleotides read TGCAGTGCTATACCATCCGGAGATGGGCCAGGGAGAGGAAACACCATATATTTT. This sequence encodes CSAIPSGDGPGRGNTIYF.

The table lists this clonotype with a few counts. This chain uses TRBV11-2 with TRBJ1-1, with D tentatively TRBD1 (5 bases). Germline values: CDR1 SGHAT, CDR2 FQNNGV. Deletions cut 6 bases from V and 4 bases from J, with 21 bases between. The CDR3 has 16 residues. The CDR3 DNA reads TGTGCCAGCAGGAACAAAGGTGGGCAGGGTTCCACTGAAGCTTTCTTT. Its translation is CASRNKGGQGSTEAFF.

The V gene is TRBV12-3 or TRBV12-4, the J gene TRBJ2-6, with 8 bases lining up with TRBD2. With V trimmed by 7 bases and J by 0 bases, 5 bases remained unmatched. The length of the CDR3 is 16 residues. The CDR3 DNA follows: TGTGCCAGCACCCCTCGGGGGGGCTCTGGGGCCAACGTCCTGACTTTC. The encoded protein is CASTPRGGSGANVLTF.

This chain connects TRBV5-1 to TRBJ1-6; D is unresolved. Germline V gene data show CDR1 as SGHRS and CDR2 as YFSETQ. This CDR3 is 14 amino acids long. V dropped 0 bases and J dropped 5 bases, with 6 bases sitting between them. CDR3 residues: CASSLAPNNSPLHF. The CDR3 DNA sequence: TGCGCCAGCAGCTTGGCACCGAATAATTCACCCCTCCACTTT. Together with reference TRBV5-1 and TRBJ1-6, the CDR3 gives the full variable domain: KAGVTQTPRYLIKTRGQQVTLSCSPISGHRSVSWYQQTPGQGLQFLFEYFSETQRNKGNFPGRFSGRQFSNSRSEMNVSTLELGDSALYLCASSLAPNNSPLHFGNGTRLTVT.

This clonotype came up a few times. This chain uses TRBV9 with TRBJ2-2; tentative D call: TRBD1 (6 bases). The CDR3 runs to 15 residues. Per the germline V gene, CDR1 is SGDLS and CDR2 is YYNGEE. Trimming took off 2 bases at V and 6 bases at J, with 14 bases between the two ends. CDR3 in amino acids: CASSVQGLSSGELFF. The CDR3 DNA is TGTGCCAGCAGCGTCCAGGGGTTATCGTCCGGGGAGCTGTTTTTT.

The chain couples TRBV24-1 to TRBJ2-5; D may match TRBD1 or TRBD2 (5 bases each). The V end was cut by 9 bases, the J end by 7 bases, with 11 bases between. The length of the CDR3 is 11 residues. Germline V gene sequence: CDR1 KGHDR, CDR2 SFDVKD. CDR3 sequence reads: CATGTSGTQYF. DNA for the CDR3: TGTGCCACCGGGACGTCGGGGACCCAGTACTTC.

This clonotype was picked up many times. The chain couples TRBV5-1 to TRBJ2-5; 8 nucleotides align to TRBD1. The CDR3 totals 15 residues. Germline V CDR1 and CDR2: SGHRS, YFSETQ. Unmatched junction bases numbered 6, after V lost 4 bases and J lost 1 base. The CDR3 region is CASSNGTGSQETQYF. The CDR3 DNA sequence: TGCGCCAGCAGCAACGGGACAGGTAGCCAAGAGACCCAGTACTTC.

The chain carries TRBV12-3 or TRBV12-4 and TRBJ2-1; perhaps TRBD2 as D (6 bases). This CDR3 is 13 amino acids long. The V and J ends lost 5 bases and 15 bases respectively, with 20 bases between them. The CDR3 DNA follows: TGTGCCAGCAGTGCCGGGGGAGCGGGCATTGGGTTCTTC. It yields the protein CASSAGGAGIGFF.

Ten or more counts support this clonotype. The V gene is TRBV18, the J gene TRBJ2-3, with TRBD1 matching 8 bases. Trimming cost V 4 bases and J 4 bases; bases outside gene matches: 4. Germline assignment: CDR1 KGHSH and CDR2 LQKENI. This CDR3 is 14 amino acids long. CDR3 DNA: TGTGCCAGCTCACGCACACAGGGGGCAGATACGCAGTATTTT. It yields the protein CASSRTQGADTQYF.

The chain has TRBV4-3 and TRBJ1-4; D is ambiguous. CDR3 length equals 16 residues. V was cut by 0 bases and J by 7 bases, with 15 bases left in between. Germline CDR1 is LGHNA and CDR2 is YSLEER. This chain's CDR3 is CASSQDQEPTFEKLFF. CDR3 sequence (DNA): TGCGCCAGCAGCCAAGATCAGGAACCTACCTTTGAAAAACTGTTTTTT.

The chain employs TRBV6-2 or TRBV6-3 and TRBJ2-7; D is unclear. This CDR3 spans 14 amino acids. Germline V lookup: CDR1 MNHEY, CDR2 SVGEGT. V was trimmed by 1 base and J by 2 bases, leaving 9 bases between them. The CDR3 region is CASSYWPGPYEQYF. The CDR3 region has the DNA TGTGCCAGCAGTTACTGGCCAGGACCCTACGAGCAGTACTTC.

There are many counts of this clonotype. This chain uses TRBV4-1 with TRBJ2-5, with a weak D call TRBD1 (5 bases). The germline V and J ends were trimmed by 3 bases and 3 bases, with 8 bases remaining between them. The CDR3 sequence is 13 residues long. CDR1 and CDR2 from the germline V gene are MGHRA and YSYEKL. This CDR3 reads CASSQQGEETQYF. The CDR3 DNA sequence: TGCGCCAGCAGCCAGCAGGGTGAAGAGACCCAGTACTTC.

This clonotype was observed a few times. The J gene is TRBJ2-3, the V gene TRBV7-9, with TRBD1 as a possible D gene (5 bases). The CDR3 contains 15 residues. Deletions cut 1 base from V and 3 bases from J, with 11 bases between. Germline CDR1 is SEHNR and CDR2 is FQNEAQ (reference sequence). The CDR3 here is CASSLVGRETDTQYF. In nucleotides, the CDR3 is TGTGCCAGCAGCTTAGTGGGCAGGGAAACAGATACGCAGTATTTT.

For the CDR3, the DNA is TGCGCCAGCAGCTTGGACTCGGACAGCCCGTTTGGGGCTTTCTTT. Amino acids: CASSLDSDSPFGAFF. The chain uses TRBV5-1 and TRBJ1-1; D possibly corresponds to TRBD1 (6 bases). The V end lost 0 bases, the J end lost 11 bases, and 20 bases lay between the germline ends. The CDR3 has 15 residues. Germline V CDR1 and CDR2: SGHRS, YFSETQ.

This clonotype turned up a few times. V is TRBV12-3 or TRBV12-4 and J is TRBJ2-7; D might be TRBD2 (6 bases). The CDR3 is 15 amino acids. V was pared by 4 bases and J by 6 bases, with 19 bases between. The CDR3 loop is CASSSGGFSWSEQYV. In nucleotides, the CDR3 is TGTGCCAGCAGTTCCGGGGGTTTTTCCTGGAGCGAGCAGTACGTC.

This clonotype was counted a few times. The chain is built from TRBV15 and TRBJ2-5, with 7 nucleotides matching TRBD2. The length of the CDR3 is 17 residues. Germline V gene lookup returns CDR1 LNHNV and CDR2 YYDKDF (reference sequence). The V segment lost 3 bases and the J segment 2 bases; nucleotides outside the gene matches: 12. The CDR3 protein is CATSRARVGAGQETQYF. The CDR3 nucleotides are TGTGCCACCAGCAGGGCCCGGGTTGGAGCGGGACAAGAGACCCAGTACTTC.

This clonotype came up many times. The rearrangement uses TRBV7-2 and TRBJ1-1; D remains unclear. The CDR3 contains 10 residues. Germline CDR1 reads SGHTA; CDR2 reads FQGNSA. Trimming removed 5 bases at V and 8 bases at J, with 6 bases between. For the CDR3, the DNA is TGTGCCAGCAGCCGTCGAGAAGCTTTCTTT. This gives the protein CASSRREAFF. Filled out from reference TRBV7-2 and TRBJ1-1, the complete variable domain reads GAGVSQSPSNKVTEKGKDVELRCDPISGHTALYWYRQSLGQGLEFLIYFQGNSAPDKSGLPSDRFSAERTGGSVSTLTIQRTQQEDSAVYLCASSRREAFFGQGTRLTVV.

The gene calls are TRBV6-2 or TRBV6-3 and TRBJ2-2; D remains unclear. This CDR3 region has 15 residues. Germline values: CDR1 MNHEY, CDR2 SVGEGT. Trimming stripped 3 bases from V and 4 bases from J, with 12 bases between. CDR3 nucleotide sequence: TGTGCCAGCAGTTATCAACCTTTAGGCACCGGGGAGCTGTTTTTT. It translates to CASSYQPLGTGELFF.

This clonotype appeared a few times. The rearrangement uses TRBV20-1 and TRBJ2-3; D is uncertain. V shed 7 bases and J shed 5 bases, with 13 bases lying between them. CDR1 DFQATT and CDR2 SNEGSKA come from the germline V gene (reference sequence). The CDR3 spans 12 residues. CDR3 in DNA: TGCAGTGTCACCTCAGTCGGAGATACGCAGTATTTT. This translates into CSVTSVGDTQYF.

This chain joins TRBV5-6 and TRBJ1-1; D is unclear. CDR1 SGHDT and CDR2 YYEEEE come from the germline V gene. V dropped 1 base and J dropped 10 bases, with 11 bases sitting between them. CDR3 length: 12 amino acids. The CDR3 DNA reads TGTGCCAGCAGCTTGTACCTTAAGGCAGCTTTCTTT. This sequence encodes CASSLYLKAAFF.

This clonotype was detected many times. The chain carries TRBV18 and TRBJ1-1; the D gene is possibly TRBD1 (5 bases). CDR1 is KGHSH, CDR2 LQKENI, per germline. Trimming left V 6 bases short and J 1 base short, with 12 bases between. This CDR3 region has 14 residues. CDR3 sequence reads: CASSPSGANTEAFF. Here the CDR3 DNA reads TGTGCCAGCTCCCCCTCCGGGGCGAACACTGAAGCTTTCTTT.

This clonotype occurred many times. This sequence joins TRBV11-2 and TRBJ2-1; 8 bases match TRBD2. Germline V lookup: CDR1 SGHAT, CDR2 FQNNGV. The CDR3 is 17 residues long. The ends lost 4 bases at V and 1 base at J; junction bases unmatched: 9. CDR3 loop: CASSSGPGLGSYNEQFF. The CDR3 DNA reads TGTGCCAGCAGCTCCGGCCCGGGACTAGGGTCCTACAATGAGCAGTTCTTC.

The V and J genes are TRBV7-6 and TRBJ2-1; 7 bases match TRBD2. From germline, CDR1 is SGHVS and CDR2 FNYEAQ. V lost 5 bases and J lost 5; bases outside the gene matches: 9. This CDR3 comprises 15 residues. CDR3 nucleotides: TGTGCCAGCAGCCCTGGGGTAGCGGGCCACAATGAGCAGTTCTTC. Protein product: CASSPGVAGHNEQFF.

The chain uses TRBV6-6 and TRBJ1-6, with a weak D call TRBD1 (5 bases). The CDR3 totals 16 residues. The V gene's germline CDR1 is MNHNY and CDR2 SVGAGI (reference sequence). Trimming left V 0 bases short and J 7 bases short, with 13 bases between. DNA for the CDR3: TGTGCCAGCAGTTACTCGCGACTCTCAGGGAATTCACCCCTCCACTTT. This codes for CASSYSRLSGNSPLHF.

The chain links TRBV6-4 to TRBJ2-3, with TRBD1 matching 7 bases. CDR1 and CDR2 from the germline V gene are MRHNA and SNTAGT. The CDR3 has 14 amino acids. With V trimmed by 0 bases and J by 4 bases, 1 base remained unmatched. CDR3 amino acids: CASSDSGGSDTQYF. CDR3 nucleotides: TGTGCCAGCAGTGACTCAGGGGGCTCAGATACGCAGTATTTT.

The V call is TRBV23-1, the J call TRBJ2-3; 7 bases match TRBD1. TRBV23-1 qualifies as an ORF whose function is uncertain. The CDR3 consists of 16 residues. Losses at the gene ends were 6 bases for V and 0 bases for J; bases not matched to a gene: 9. CDR3 protein: CASSVLQGTSTDTQYF. CDR3 DNA sequence: TGCGCCAGCAGCGTTCTACAGGGGACAAGCACAGATACGCAGTATTTT.

This clonotype was found a few times. CDR3 sequence reads: CASSYVSGGAVRTQYF. Written as DNA, the CDR3 is TGTGCCAGCAGTTACGTTAGCGGGGGGGCCGTACGGACCCAGTACTTC. The chain recombines TRBV6-2 or TRBV6-3 with TRBJ2-5, with TRBD2 matching 11 bases. V trimming: 2 bases; J trimming: 7 bases; junction bases outside the gene matches: 9. The CDR3 extends over 16 amino acids. Germline CDR1 is MNHEY and CDR2 is SVGEGT.